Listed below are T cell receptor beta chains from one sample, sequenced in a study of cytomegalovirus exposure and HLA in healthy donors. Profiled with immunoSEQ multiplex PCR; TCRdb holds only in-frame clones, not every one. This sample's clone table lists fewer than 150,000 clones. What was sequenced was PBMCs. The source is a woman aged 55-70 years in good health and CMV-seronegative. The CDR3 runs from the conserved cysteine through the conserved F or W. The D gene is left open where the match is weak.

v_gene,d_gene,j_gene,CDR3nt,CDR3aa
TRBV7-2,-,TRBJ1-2,TGTGCCAGCAGCCCCTCGGAGTCCTATGGCTACACCTTC,CASSPSESYGYTF
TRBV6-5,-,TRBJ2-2,TGTGCCAGCAGGCCCCGGACCGGGGAGCTGTTTTTT,CASRPRTGELFF
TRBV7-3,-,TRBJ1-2,TGTGCCAGCAGCTCCCGGGGGGAAGCCGGTGGCTACACCTTC,CASSSRGEAGGYTF
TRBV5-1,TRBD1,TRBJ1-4,TGCGCCAGCAGCTTGGGAGGGGGCGTAGAAAAACTGTTTTTT,CASSLGGGVEKLFF
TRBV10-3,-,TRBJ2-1,TGTGCCATCAGTGGGTCTCCAGGGGCAAGTGGGTCCTACAATGAGCAGTTCTTC,CAISGSPGASGSYNEQFF
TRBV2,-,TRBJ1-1,TGTGCCAGCAGTGGGGACTTCCGGGCCAATCTTTCCCCTATGAACACTGAAGCTTTCTTT,CASSGDFRANLSPMNTEAFF
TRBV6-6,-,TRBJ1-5,TGTGCCAGCAGCTTGACAGCTAGCAATCAGCCCCAGCATTTT,CASSLTASNQPQHF
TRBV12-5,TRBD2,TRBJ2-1,TGTGCTAGTGGGGCAGCGGGAGGGCCCTATGAGCAGTTCTTC,CASGAAGGPYEQFF
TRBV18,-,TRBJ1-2,TGTGCCAGCTCACCAGAGTTGACTAACTATGGCTACACCTTC,CASSPELTNYGYTF
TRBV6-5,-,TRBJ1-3,TGTGCCAGCAGTTATAAAGACAGCTACTCTGGAAACACCATATATTTT,CASSYKDSYSGNTIYF
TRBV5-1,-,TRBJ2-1,TGCGCCAGCAGCTGGGTATCAACCGGGGGTGAGCAGTTCTTC,CASSWVSTGGEQFF
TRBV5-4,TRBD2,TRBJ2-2,TGTGCCAGCAGCTTGTTGGGACTAGGTCGGACCGGGGAGCTGTTTTTT,CASSLLGLGRTGELFF
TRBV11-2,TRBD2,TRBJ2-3,TGTGCCAGCAGCTTTGGACTAGCGGGCTACACAGATACGCAGTATTTT,CASSFGLAGYTDTQYF
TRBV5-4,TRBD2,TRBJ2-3,TGTGCCAGCACGACTAGCGGGGGGGCAGATACGCAGTATTTT,CASTTSGGADTQYF
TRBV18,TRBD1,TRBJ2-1,TGTGCCAGCTCACCAGGGCAGGGGGTGTACAATGAGCAGTTCTTC,CASSPGQGVYNEQFF
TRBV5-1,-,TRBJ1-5,TGCGCCAGCAGCCCCGGACAGAATAGCAATCAGCCCCAGCATTTT,CASSPGQNSNQPQHF
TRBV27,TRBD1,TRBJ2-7,TGTGCCAGCAGTGCCGAGGGACAGGGGTTGAGCGAGCAGTACTTC,CASSAEGQGLSEQYF